This T cell receptor (beta chain) is from a study of control samples from healthy donors and cancer patients. There are 16 residues in the CDR3. The junction had 12 bases not matched to a gene; V was cut back by 4 bases and J by 5 bases. Germline V gene lookup returns CDR1 SGHRS and CDR2 YFSETQ. Produced via immunoSEQ multiplex PCR; TCRdb's table is partial and in-frame only. The table records 200,000 or so clones, roughly 94% of them present only once. The receptor was isolated from a man aged 50 to 60 in good health. The rearrangement uses TRBV5-1 and TRBJ2-1; 7 bases match TRBD1. Source material: blood. The CDR3 here is CASSPEPQGIHNEQFF. In DNA, the CDR3 is TGCGCCAGCAGCCCCGAGCCACAGGGGATTCACAATGAGCAGTTCTTC. The full variable domain, rest sourced from reference TRBV5-1 and TRBJ2-1, is KAGVTQTPRYLIKTRGQQVTLSCSPISGHRSVSWYQQTPGQGLQFLFEYFSETQRNKGNFPGRFSGRQFSNSRSEMNVSTLELGDSALYLCASSPEPQGIHNEQFFGPGTRLTVL.